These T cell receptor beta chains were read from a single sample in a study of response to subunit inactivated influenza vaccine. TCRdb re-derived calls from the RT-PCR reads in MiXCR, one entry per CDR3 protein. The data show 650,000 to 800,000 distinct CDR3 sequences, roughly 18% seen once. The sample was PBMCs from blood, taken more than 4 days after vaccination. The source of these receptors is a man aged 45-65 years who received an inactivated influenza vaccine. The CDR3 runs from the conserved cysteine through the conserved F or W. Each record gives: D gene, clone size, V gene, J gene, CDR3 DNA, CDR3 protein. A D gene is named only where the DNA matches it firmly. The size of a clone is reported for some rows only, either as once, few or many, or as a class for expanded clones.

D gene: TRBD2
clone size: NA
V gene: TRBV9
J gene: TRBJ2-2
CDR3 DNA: TGTGCCAGCAGCGTAGAAGGAGCGGGAGGGACCACCGGGGAGCTGTTTTTT
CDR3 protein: CASSVEGAGGTTGELFF

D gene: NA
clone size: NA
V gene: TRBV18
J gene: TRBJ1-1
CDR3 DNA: TGTGCCAGCTCAATAGAACAGGGAAACACTGAAGCTTTCTTT
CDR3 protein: CASSIEQGNTEAFF

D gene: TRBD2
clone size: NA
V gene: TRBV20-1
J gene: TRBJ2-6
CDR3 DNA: TGCAGTGCAGCCGAGGGGACTAGCGGGCGTTCTGGGGCCAACGTCCTGACTTTC
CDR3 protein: CSAAEGTSGRSGANVLTF

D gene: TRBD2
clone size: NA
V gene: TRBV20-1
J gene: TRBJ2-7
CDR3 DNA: TGCAGTGCTAGGACGGGAGGGCCCGTGGACGAGCAGTACTTC
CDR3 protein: CSARTGGPVDEQYF

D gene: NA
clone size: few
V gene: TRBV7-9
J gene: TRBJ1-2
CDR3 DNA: TGTGCCAGCAGCTTAGGGGCACCAGAGAACTATGGCTACACCTTC
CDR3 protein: CASSLGAPENYGYTF

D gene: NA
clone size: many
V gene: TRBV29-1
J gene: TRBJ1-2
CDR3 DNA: TGCAGCGTGAAACCCGACAGGACTAACTATGGCTACACCTTC
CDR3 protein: CSVKPDRTNYGYTF

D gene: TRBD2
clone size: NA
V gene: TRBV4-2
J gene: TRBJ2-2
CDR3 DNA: TGTGCCAGCAGCCAAGCCAGGTGGCGGGGGGGCCCGAGGACCGGGGAGCTGTTTTTT
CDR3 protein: CASSQARWRGGPRTGELFF

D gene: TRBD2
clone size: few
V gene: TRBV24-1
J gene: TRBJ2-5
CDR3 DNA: TGTGCCACCAGTGATTCCCCCGGGGGGGAAGAGACCCAGTACTTC
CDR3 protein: CATSDSPGGEETQYF

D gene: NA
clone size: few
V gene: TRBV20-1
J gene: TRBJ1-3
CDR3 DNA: TGCAGTGCCAGTGAGACCGGAAACACCATATATTTT
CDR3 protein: CSASETGNTIYF

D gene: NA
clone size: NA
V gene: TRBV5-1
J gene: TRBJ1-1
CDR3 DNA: TGCGCCAGCAGCTTGGGAAGGGGCGGGCAGACTGAAGCTTTCTTT
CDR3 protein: CASSLGRGGQTEAFF

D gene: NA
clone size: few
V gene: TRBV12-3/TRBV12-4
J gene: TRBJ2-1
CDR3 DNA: TGTGCCAGCAGTTTATTGGGCGGGCCACAGTTCTTC
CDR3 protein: CASSLLGGPQFF

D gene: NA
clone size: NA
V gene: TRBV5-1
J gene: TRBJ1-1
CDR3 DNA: TGCGCCAGCAGCTTCGGGGGCGGGACGCTGGGGGATACGGCTTTCTTT
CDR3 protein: CASSFGGGTLGDTAFF

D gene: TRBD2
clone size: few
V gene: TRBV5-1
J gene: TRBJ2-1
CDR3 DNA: TGCGCCAGCAGTCAGTGGAGCGGGAGTCCCGTAAATGAGCAGTTCTTC
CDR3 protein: CASSQWSGSPVNEQFF

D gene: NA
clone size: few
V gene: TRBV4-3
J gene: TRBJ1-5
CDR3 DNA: TGCGCCAGCAGCCAAGCCTTGGGACAAAACAATCAGCCCCAGCATTTT
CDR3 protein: CASSQALGQNNQPQHF

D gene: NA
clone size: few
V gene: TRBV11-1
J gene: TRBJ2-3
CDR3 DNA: TGTGCCAGCAGCGTCGGACCAGCGAGCACAGATACGCAGTATTTT
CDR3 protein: CASSVGPASTDTQYF

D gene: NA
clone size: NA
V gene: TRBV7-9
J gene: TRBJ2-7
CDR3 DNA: TGTGCCAGCAGCTTAACTAGCAATTTCGGCGAGCAGTACTTC
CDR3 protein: CASSLTSNFGEQYF

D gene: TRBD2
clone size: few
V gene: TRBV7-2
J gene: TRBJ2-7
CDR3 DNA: TGTGCCAGCAGCCAAACCGGGACTAACTACGAGCAGTACTTC
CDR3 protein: CASSQTGTNYEQYF

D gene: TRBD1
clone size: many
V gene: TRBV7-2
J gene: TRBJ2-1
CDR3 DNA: TGTGCCAGCAGCCACCGGGACAGAGCGTACAATGAGCAGTTCTTC
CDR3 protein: CASSHRDRAYNEQFF

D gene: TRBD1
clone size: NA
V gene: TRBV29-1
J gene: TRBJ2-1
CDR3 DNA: TGCAGCGTTGCACCCGGGACGGGACAGAGGCAGTTCTTC
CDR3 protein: CSVAPGTGQRQFF

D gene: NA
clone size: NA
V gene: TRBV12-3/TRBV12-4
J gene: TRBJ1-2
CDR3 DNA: TGTGCCAGCAGTTTCAGGGACGCTAACTATGGCTACACCTTC
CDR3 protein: CASSFRDANYGYTF

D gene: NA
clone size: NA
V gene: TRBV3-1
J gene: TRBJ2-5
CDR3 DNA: TGTGCCAGCAGCCGAGCGGCCGCAGGGACCCAGTACTTC
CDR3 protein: CASSRAAAGTQYF

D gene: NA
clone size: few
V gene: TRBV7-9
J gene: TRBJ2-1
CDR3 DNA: TGTGCCAGCAGCTTATATCGGTCGGATGAGCAGTTCTTC
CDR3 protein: CASSLYRSDEQFF

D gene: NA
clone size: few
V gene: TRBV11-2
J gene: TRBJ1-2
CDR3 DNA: TGTGCCACCAAAAGGGCGTTTACTAACTATGGCTACACCTTC
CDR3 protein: CATKRAFTNYGYTF

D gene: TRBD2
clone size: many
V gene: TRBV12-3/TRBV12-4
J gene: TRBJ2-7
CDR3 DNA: TGTGCCAGCAGTTTAACTAGCGGGGCCTACGAGCAGTACTTC
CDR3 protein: CASSLTSGAYEQYF

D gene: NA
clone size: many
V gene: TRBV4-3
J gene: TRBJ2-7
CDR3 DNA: TGCGCCAGCAGCCAAGAGCTAAGCGGCGGATACGAGCAGTACTTC
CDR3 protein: CASSQELSGGYEQYF

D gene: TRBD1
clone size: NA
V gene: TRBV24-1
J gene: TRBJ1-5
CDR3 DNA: TGTGCCACCAGTGATGGCCCCGGGACAGATAGCAATCAGCCCCAGCATTTT
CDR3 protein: CATSDGPGTDSNQPQHF

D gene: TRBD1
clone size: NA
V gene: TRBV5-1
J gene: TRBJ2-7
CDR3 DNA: TGCGCCAGCAGCCTGGCCGGGACAGGGTCGGTCGAGCAGTACTTC
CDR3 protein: CASSLAGTGSVEQYF

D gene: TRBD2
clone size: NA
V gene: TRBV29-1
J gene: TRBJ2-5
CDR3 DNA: TGCAGCGTCATGGGACTACAAGAGACCCAGTACTTC
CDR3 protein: CSVMGLQETQYF

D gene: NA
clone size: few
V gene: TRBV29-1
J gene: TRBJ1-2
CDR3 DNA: TGCAGCGTTGAGAAGGGAATGCATGGCTACACCTTC
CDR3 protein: CSVEKGMHGYTF

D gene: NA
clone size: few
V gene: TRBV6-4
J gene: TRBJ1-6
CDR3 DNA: TGTGCCAGCAGTGACGAATGGGGTTCACCCCTCCACTTT
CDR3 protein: CASSDEWGSPLHF

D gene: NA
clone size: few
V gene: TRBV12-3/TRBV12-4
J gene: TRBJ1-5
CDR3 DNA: TGTGCCAGCAGTTTTGGGGAGAGCAATCAGCCCCAGCATTTT
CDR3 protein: CASSFGESNQPQHF

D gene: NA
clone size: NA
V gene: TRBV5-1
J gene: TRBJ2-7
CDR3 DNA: TGCGCCAGCAGCCCGAGGGACGCCCGCACCTACGAGCAGTACTTC
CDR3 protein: CASSPRDARTYEQYF

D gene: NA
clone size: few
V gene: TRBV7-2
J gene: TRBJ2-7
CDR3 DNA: TGTGCCAGCAGCTTAGAGAGTAGCGTCCACGAGCAGTACTTC
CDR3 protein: CASSLESSVHEQYF

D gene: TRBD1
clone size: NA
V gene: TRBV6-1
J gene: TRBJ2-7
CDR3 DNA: TGTGCCAGCAGAAACCCGGGACAGGGCTACGAGCAGTACTTC
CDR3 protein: CASRNPGQGYEQYF

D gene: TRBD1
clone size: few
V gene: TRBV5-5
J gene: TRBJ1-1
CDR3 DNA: TGTGCCAGCAGCATGGGACAGGGGGCCGCGTGGACTGAAGCTTTCTTT
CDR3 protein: CASSMGQGAAWTEAFF

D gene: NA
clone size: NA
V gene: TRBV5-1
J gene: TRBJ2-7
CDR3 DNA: TGCGCCAGCAGCGGGTGGGGTACCCCCTACGAGCAGTACTTC
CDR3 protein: CASSGWGTPYEQYF

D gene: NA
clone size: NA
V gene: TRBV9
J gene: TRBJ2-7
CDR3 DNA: TGTGCCAGCAGCGGCCCTTTGACAGAAACCTCCTACGAGCAGTACTTC
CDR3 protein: CASSGPLTETSYEQYF

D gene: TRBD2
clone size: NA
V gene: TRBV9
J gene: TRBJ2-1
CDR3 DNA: TGTGCCAGCAGCCTAGCGGGAGAAATCTCGGCAGGTGAGCAGTTCTTC
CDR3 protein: CASSLAGEISAGEQFF

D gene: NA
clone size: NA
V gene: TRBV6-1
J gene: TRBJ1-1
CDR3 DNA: TGTGCCAGCAGCCGAGACTTGGATATGAACACTGAAGCTTTCTTT
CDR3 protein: CASSRDLDMNTEAFF

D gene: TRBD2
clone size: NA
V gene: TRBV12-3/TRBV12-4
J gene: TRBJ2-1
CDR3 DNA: TGTGCCAGCAGTTTGAGCGGGAGGGATGAGCAGTTCTTC
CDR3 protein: CASSLSGRDEQFF

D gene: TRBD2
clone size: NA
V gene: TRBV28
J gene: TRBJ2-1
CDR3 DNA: TGTGCCAGCAGAGCTCTCAGCGGGGTCTCCTACAATGAGCAGTTCTTC
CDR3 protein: CASRALSGVSYNEQFF

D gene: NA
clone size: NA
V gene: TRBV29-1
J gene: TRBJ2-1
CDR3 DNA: TGCAGCGCGGGTAGTAGTCAGTTCTTC
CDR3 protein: CSAGSSQFF

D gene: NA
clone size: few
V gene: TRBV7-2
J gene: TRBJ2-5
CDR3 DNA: TGTGCCAGCAGCTTAGATTTAGGGCTAAAGACCCAGTACTTC
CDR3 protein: CASSLDLGLKTQYF

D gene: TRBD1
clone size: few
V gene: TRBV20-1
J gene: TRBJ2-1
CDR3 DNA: TGCAGTGCTATACGGACAGGGAATGAGCAGTTCTTC
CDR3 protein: CSAIRTGNEQFF

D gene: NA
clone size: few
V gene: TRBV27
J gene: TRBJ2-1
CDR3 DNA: TGTGCCAGCAATCAAGGGGCAGGGCGACCCTACAATGAGCAGTTCTTC
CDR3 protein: CASNQGAGRPYNEQFF

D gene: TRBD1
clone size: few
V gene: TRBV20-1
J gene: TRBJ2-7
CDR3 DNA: TGCAGTGCTAGTGACAGGGAAACCTACGAGCAGTACTTC
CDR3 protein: CSASDRETYEQYF

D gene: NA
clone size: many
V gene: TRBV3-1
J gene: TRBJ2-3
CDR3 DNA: TGTGCCAGCAGCCAACCTCGGGGTACGCAGTATTTT
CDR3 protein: CASSQPRGTQYF

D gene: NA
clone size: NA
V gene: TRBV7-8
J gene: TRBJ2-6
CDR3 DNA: TGTGCCAGCAGCCCCCAGGGGCGAAGCTCTGGGGCCAACGTCCTGACTTTC
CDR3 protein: CASSPQGRSSGANVLTF

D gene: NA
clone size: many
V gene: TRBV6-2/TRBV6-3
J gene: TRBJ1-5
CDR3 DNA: TGTGCCAGCAGTGGACCCCAAAGAGTCCCCAATCAGCCCCAGCATTTT
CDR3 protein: CASSGPQRVPNQPQHF

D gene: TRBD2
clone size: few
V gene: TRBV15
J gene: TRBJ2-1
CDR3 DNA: TGTGCCACCAGCCCCCAAGCGGGGGATTACAATGAGCAGTTCTTC
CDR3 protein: CATSPQAGDYNEQFF

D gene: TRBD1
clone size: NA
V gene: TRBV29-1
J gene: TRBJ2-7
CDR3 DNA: TGCAGCGTTGAAGTGAGGGGGTACGGACAGGGGGGCTACGAGCAGTACTTC
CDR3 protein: CSVEVRGYGQGGYEQYF

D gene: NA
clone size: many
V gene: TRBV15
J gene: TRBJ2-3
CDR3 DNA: TGTGCCACCAGCAGAGATAACCCCCAGGGAGGTTATACGCAGTATTTT
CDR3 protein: CATSRDNPQGGYTQYF

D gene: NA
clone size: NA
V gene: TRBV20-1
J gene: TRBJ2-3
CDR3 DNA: TGCAGTGCTAGATCCTCAGTTGTTGTAGATACGCAGTATTTT
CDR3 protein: CSARSSVVVDTQYF